The 4 T cell receptor beta chains given below trace back to one sample, sequenced in a study of blood T cell repertoires in COVID-19. Generated by immunoSEQ multiplex PCR, the TCRdb table keeps only in-frame clones and is missing some. The sample contains 100,000 or so clones, roughly 80% of which appear only once. Sample: peripheral blood. The receptors were gathered from a woman aged 80 or older with acute or convalescent COVID-19.

The J gene is TRBJ2-1, the V gene TRBV2, with D possibly being TRBD2 (5 bases). The length of the CDR3 is 15 residues. Germline V CDR1 and CDR2: SNHLY, FYNNEI. Trimming stripped 4 bases from V and 3 bases from J, with 13 bases between. The CDR3 DNA follows: TGTGCCAGCAGTGTGGCGGGCCCGAGCTACAATGAGCAGTTCTTC. Translating it yields CASSVAGPSYNEQFF.

The V and J genes are TRBV3-1 (or the pseudogene TRBV3-2) and TRBJ2-7, with 9 bases matching TRBD2. CDR1 LGHDT and CDR2 YNNKEL come from the germline V gene (reference sequence). Germline trimming cut 3 bases from V and 1 base from J; bases unmatched to any gene: 4. The CDR3 covers 15 residues. The CDR3 nucleotides read TGTGCCAGCAGCCAGGGAGCGGGAGGTTCCTACGAGCAGTACTTC. Translating it yields CASSQGAGGSYEQYF.

The chain employs TRBV28 and TRBJ2-7; a weak D match, TRBD2 (7 bases). The CDR3 runs to 15 residues. Germline V lookup: CDR1 MDHEN, CDR2 SYDVKM. Trimming took 3 bases from V and 0 from J, leaving 12 bases between them. The CDR3 sequence: CASSLGGRSSYEQYF. The CDR3 DNA is TGTGCCAGCAGTTTGGGGGGGCGCAGCTCCTACGAGCAGTACTTC. The full variable domain, rest sourced from reference TRBV28 and TRBJ2-7, is DVKVTQSSRYLVKRTGEKVFLECVQDMDHENMFWYRQDPGLGLRLIYFSYDVKMKEKGDIPEGYSVSREKKERFSLILESASTNQTSMYLCASSLGGRSSYEQYFGPGTRLTVT.

This chain joins TRBV11-3 and TRBJ1-3; D unclear. Between the trimmed V and J ends, which lost 5 bases and 0 bases, there was a span of 11 bases. Germline CDR1 and CDR2: SGHNT and YENEEA. The CDR3 has 15 amino acids. CDR3 coding DNA: TGTGCCAGCAGCAAAACGGTGCTCTCTGGAAACACCATATATTTT. Protein product: CASSKTVLSGNTIYF.